This passage covers 6 T cell receptor beta chains from one sample sequenced in a study of cytomegalovirus exposure and HLA in healthy donors. 60 Vbeta and 13 Jbeta primers were used in PCR. Produced via immunoSEQ multiplex PCR; TCRdb's table is partial and in-frame only. Here the sample spans around 150,000 clones, around 86% being singletons. The sequencing input was PBMCs. These receptors were obtained from a girl aged 2-10 years in good health and CMV-seropositive.

V gene TRBV29-1 combines with J gene TRBJ2-7; 11 nucleotides line up with TRBD2. Germline assignment: CDR1 SQVTM and CDR2 ANQGSEA. Trimming cost V 8 bases and J 0 bases; bases outside gene matches: 9. There are 15 residues in the CDR3. CDR3 sequence: CSITGTSGYSYEQYF. The CDR3 bases are TGCAGCATAACCGGGACTAGCGGCTACTCCTACGAGCAGTACTTC.

The rearrangement links TRBV30 to TRBJ2-2; D not certain. The CDR3 sequence is 15 residues long. The V gene lost 1 base and the J gene lost 0 bases, with 9 bases spanning the gap. CDR1 and CDR2 from the germline V gene are GTSNPN and SVGIG (reference sequence). The chain's CDR3 is CAWSGLIANTGELFF. CDR3 sequence (DNA): TGTGCCTGGAGTGGACTCATCGCGAACACCGGGGAGCTGTTTTTT.

The V and J genes are TRBV6-5 and TRBJ2-2; maybe TRBD2 (6 bases). Germline V gene sequence: CDR1 MNHEY, CDR2 SVGAGI. The length of the CDR3 is 13 residues. V was trimmed by 7 bases and J by 1 base, leaving 7 bases between them. The CDR3 spells CASMGGNTGELFF. The CDR3, as DNA: TGTGCCAGCATGGGGGGGAACACCGGGGAGCTGTTTTTT.

This clone has just a few counts. J is TRBJ2-7 and V is TRBV6-5; maybe TRBD1 (5 bases). This CDR3 is 13 amino acids long. Germline V gives CDR1 MNHEY, CDR2 SVGAGI. Trimming pared 5 bases from V and 5 bases from J, leaving 13 bases between. CDR3 amino acids: CASSPTQGHEQYF. DNA for the CDR3: TGTGCCAGCAGTCCTACTCAGGGCCACGAGCAGTACTTC.

CDR3 loop: CASHLAGRGTEAFF. The CDR3 nucleotides read TGTGCCAGTCATTTGGCTGGCAGGGGGACTGAAGCTTTCTTT. The chain employs TRBV19 and TRBJ1-1, with 7 nucleotides matching TRBD1. CDR3 size: 14 residues. J gave up 5 bases and V 8 bases, and 11 bases lay outside the gene matches. From germline, CDR1 is LNHDA and CDR2 SQIVND (reference sequence). Based on the CDR3 plus reference TRBV19 and TRBJ1-1, the full variable domain is DGGITQSPKYLFRKEGQNVTLSCEQNLNHDAMYWYRQDPGQGLRLIYYSQIVNDFQKGDIAEGYSVSREKKESFPLTVTSAQKNPTAFYLCASHLAGRGTEAFFGQGTRLTVV.

The rearrangement links TRBV6-1 to TRBJ2-7; D not resolved. V lost 2 bases and J 4 bases, leaving 9 bases between the germline ends. The length of the CDR3 is 13 residues. CDR1 MNHNS and CDR2 SASEGT come from the germline V gene. DNA for the CDR3: TGTGCCAGCAGTGAACTTCGCGGATACGAGCAGTACTTC. Translating gives CASSELRGYEQYF.